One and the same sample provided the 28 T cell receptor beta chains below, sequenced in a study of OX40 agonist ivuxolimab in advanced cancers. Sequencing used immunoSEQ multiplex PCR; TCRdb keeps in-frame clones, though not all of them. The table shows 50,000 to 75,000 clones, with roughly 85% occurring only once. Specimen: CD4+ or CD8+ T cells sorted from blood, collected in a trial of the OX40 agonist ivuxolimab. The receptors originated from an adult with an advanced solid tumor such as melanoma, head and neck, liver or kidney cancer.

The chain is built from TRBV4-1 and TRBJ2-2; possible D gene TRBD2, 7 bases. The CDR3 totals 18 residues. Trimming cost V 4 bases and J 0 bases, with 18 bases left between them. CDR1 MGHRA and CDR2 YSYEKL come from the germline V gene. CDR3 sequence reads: CASSPPGAGAANTGELFF. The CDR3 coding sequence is TGCGCCAGCAGCCCCCCCGGGGCGGGGGCCGCGAACACCGGGGAGCTGTTTTTT.

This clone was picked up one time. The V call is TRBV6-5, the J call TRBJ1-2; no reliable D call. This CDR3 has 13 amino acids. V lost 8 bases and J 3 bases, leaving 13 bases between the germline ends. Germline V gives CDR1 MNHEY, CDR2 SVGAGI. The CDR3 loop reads CASRPPGYYGYTF. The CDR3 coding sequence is TGTGCCAGCCGCCCCCCGGGCTACTATGGCTACACCTTC.

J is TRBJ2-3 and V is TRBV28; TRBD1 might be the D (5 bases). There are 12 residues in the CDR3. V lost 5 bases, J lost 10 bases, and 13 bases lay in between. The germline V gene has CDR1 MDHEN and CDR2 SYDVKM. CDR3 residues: CASSLRVKAQYF. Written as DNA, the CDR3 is TGTGCCAGCAGTCTCAGGGTGAAGGCGCAGTATTTT.

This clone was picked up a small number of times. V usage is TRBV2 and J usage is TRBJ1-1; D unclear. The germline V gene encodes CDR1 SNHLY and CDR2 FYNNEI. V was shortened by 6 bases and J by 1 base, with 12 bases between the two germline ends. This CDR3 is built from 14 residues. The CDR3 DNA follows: TGTGCCAGCAGGGAGGTAGGATCGAACACTGAAGCTTTCTTT. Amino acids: CASREVGSNTEAFF. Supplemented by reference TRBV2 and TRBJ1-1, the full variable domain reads EPEVTQTPSHQVTQMGQEVILRCVPISNHLYFYWYRQILGQKVEFLVSFYNNEISEKSEIFDDQFSVERPDGSNFTLKIRSTKLEDSAMYFCASREVGSNTEAFFGQGTRLTVV.

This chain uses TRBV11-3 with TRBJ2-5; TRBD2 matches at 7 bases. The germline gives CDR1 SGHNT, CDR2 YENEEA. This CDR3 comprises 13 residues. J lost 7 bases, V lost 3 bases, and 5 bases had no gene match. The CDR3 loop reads CASSLGSGRTQYF. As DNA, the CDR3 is TGTGCCAGCAGCTTGGGTAGCGGGCGGACCCAGTACTTC. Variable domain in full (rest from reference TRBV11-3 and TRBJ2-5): EAGVVQSPRYKIIEKKQPVAFWCNPISGHNTLYWYLQNLGQGPELLIRYENEEAVDDSQLPKDRFSAERLKGVDSTLKIQPAELGDSAVYLCASSLGSGRTQYFGPGTRLLVL.

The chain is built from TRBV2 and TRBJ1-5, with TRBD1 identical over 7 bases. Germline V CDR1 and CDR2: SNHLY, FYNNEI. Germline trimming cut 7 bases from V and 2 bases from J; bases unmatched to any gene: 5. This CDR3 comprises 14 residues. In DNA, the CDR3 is TGTGCCAGCACCTACAGGGGTGGCAATCAGCCCCAGCATTTT. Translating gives CASTYRGGNQPQHF. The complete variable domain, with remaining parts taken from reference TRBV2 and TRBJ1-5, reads EPEVTQTPSHQVTQMGQEVILRCVPISNHLYFYWYRQILGQKVEFLVSFYNNEISEKSEIFDDQFSVERPDGSNFTLKIRSTKLEDSAMYFCASTYRGGNQPQHFGDGTRLSIL.

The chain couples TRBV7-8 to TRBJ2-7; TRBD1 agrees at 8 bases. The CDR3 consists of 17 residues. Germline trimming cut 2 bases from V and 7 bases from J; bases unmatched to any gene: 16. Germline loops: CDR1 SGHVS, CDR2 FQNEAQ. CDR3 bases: TGTGCCAGCAGCTTATGGTATTCTGTAGGGACAGGCGGGGAGCAGTACTTC. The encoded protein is CASSLWYSVGTGGEQYF.

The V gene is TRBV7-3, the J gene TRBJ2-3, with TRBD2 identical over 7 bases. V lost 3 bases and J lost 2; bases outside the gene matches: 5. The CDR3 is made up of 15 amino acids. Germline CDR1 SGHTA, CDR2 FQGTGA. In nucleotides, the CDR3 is TGTGCCAGCAGCTTGAGACTAGCTGACACAGATACGCAGTATTTT. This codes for CASSLRLADTDTQYF.

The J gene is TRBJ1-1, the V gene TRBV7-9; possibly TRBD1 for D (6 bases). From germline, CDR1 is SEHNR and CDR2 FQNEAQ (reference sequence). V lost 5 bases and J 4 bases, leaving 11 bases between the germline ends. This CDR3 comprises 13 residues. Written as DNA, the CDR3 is TGTGCCAGCAGCGTACAGGGCAGCACTGAAGCTTTCTTT. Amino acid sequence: CASSVQGSTEAFF.

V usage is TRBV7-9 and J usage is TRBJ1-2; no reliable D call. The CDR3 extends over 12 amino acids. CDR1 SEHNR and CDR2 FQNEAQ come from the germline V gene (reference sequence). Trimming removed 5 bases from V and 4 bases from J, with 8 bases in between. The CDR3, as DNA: TGTGCCAGCAGCCCAGGAGGCTATGGCTACACCTTC. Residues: CASSPGGYGYTF. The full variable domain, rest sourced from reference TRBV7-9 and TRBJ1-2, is DTGVSQNPRHKITKRGQNVTFRCDPISEHNRLYWYRQTLGQGPEFLTYFQNEAQLEKSRLLSDRFSAERPKGSFSTLEIQRTEQGDSAMYLCASSPGGYGYTFGSGTRLTVV.

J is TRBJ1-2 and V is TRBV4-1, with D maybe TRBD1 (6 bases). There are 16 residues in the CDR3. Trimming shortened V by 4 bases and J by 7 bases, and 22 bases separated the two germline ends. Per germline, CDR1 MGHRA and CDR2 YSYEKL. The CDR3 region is CASSPILRGTLFGYTF. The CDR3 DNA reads TGCGCCAGCAGCCCAATCCTCAGGGGCACCCTCTTTGGCTACACCTTC.

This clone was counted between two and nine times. CDR3 nucleotide sequence: TGCGCCAGCAGCTTGGCGGGACAGCTCCAAGAGACCCAGTACTTC. Amino acids: CASSLAGQLQETQYF. The chain links TRBV5-1 to TRBJ2-5; 7 nucleotides align to TRBD1. This CDR3 is 15 amino acids long. Unmatched junction bases numbered 3, after V lost 0 bases and J lost 1 base. From germline, CDR1 is SGHRS and CDR2 YFSETQ.

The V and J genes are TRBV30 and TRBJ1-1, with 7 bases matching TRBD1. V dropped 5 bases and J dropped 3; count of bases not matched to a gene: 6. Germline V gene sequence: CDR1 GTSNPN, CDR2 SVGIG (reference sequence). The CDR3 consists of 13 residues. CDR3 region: CAWAGGGYTEAFF. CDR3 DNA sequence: TGTGCCTGGGCTGGAGGGGGCTACACTGAAGCTTTCTTT.

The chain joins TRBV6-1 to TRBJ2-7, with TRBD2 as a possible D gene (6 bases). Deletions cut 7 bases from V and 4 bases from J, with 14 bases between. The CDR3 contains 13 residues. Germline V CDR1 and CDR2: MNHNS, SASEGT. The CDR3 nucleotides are TGTGCCAGCACACCAGAGGGAGGATACGAGCAGTACTTC. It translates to CASTPEGGYEQYF.

As DNA, the CDR3 is TGTGCCAGCAGTCTCCTAGCGGGAGGGGTCACAGATACGCAGTATTTT. Translated, it gives CASSLLAGGVTDTQYF. This chain connects TRBV27 to TRBJ2-3; 12 bases agree with TRBD2. The junction had 5 bases not matched to a gene; V was cut back by 5 bases and J by 2 bases. The CDR3 is 16 residues long. CDR1 MNHEY and CDR2 SMNVEV come from the germline V gene (reference sequence).

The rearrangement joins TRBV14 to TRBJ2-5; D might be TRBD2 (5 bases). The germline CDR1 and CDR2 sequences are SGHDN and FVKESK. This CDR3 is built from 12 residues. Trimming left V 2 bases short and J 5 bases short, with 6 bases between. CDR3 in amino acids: CASSQSGETQYF. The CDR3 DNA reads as TGTGCCAGCAGCCAATCGGGGGAGACCCAGTACTTC. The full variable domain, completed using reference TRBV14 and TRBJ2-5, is EAGVTQFPSHSVIEKGQTVTLRCDPISGHDNLYWYRRVMGKEIKFLLHFVKESKQDESGMPNNRFLAERTGGTYSTLKVQPAELEDSGVYFCASSQSGETQYFGPGTRLLVL.

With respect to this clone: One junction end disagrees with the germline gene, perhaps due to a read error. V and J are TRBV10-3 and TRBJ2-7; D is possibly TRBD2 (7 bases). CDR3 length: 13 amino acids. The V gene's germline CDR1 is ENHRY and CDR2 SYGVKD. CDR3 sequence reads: CAINNGGRAPEDF. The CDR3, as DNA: TGTGCCATCAATAACGGGGGGCGGGCCCCCGAGGACTTC.

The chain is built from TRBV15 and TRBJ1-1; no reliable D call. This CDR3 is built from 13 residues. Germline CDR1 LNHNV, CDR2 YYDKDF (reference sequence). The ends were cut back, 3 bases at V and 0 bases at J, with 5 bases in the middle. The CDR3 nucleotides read TGTGCCACCAGCAGGGAGCTGAACACTGAAGCTTTCTTT. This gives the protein CATSRELNTEAFF.

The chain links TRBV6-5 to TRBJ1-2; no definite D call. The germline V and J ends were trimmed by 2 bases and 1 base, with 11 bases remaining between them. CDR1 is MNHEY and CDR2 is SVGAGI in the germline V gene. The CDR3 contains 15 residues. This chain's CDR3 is CASSYDVSLNYGYTF. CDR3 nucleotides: TGTGCCAGCAGTTACGACGTCAGCCTTAACTATGGCTACACCTTC.

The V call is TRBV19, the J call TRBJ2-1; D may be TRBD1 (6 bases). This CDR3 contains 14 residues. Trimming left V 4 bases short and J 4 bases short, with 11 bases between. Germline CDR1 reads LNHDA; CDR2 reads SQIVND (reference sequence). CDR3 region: CASSKRTVYNEQFF. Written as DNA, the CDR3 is TGTGCCAGTAGTAAGCGGACAGTTTACAATGAGCAGTTCTTC.

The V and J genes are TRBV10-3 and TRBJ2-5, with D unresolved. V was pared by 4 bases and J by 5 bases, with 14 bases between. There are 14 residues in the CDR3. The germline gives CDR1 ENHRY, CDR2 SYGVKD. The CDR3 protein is CAISALARPETQYF. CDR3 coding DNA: TGTGCCATCAGTGCTTTAGCCCGGCCGGAGACCCAGTACTTC.

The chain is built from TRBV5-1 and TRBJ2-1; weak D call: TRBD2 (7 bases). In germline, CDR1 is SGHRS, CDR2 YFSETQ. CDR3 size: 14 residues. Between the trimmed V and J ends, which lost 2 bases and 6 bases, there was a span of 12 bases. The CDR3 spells CASSLQGLPNEQFF. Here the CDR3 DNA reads TGCGCCAGCAGCTTACAGGGACTACCCAATGAGCAGTTCTTC.

The CDR3: CASSSGTASTDTQYF. The CDR3 DNA follows: TGTGCCAGTAGTTCCGGGACAGCCAGCACAGATACGCAGTATTTT. The chain carries TRBV19 and TRBJ2-3, with 7 positions matching TRBD1. Trimming at V came to 5 bases and at J to 0 bases, leaving 5 bases not matched to a gene. Germline CDR1 and CDR2: LNHDA and SQIVND (reference sequence). The CDR3 extends over 15 amino acids.

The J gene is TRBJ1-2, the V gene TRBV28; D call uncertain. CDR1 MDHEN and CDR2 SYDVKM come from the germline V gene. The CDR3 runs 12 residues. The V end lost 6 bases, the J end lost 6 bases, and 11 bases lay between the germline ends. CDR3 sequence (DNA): TGTGCCAGCAGCCCGTGGGGTGATGGCTACACCTTC. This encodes CASSPWGDGYTF.

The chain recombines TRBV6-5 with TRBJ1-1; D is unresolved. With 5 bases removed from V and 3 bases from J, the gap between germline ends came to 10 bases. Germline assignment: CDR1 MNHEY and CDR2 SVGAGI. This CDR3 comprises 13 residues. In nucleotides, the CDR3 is TGTGCCAGCAGTCCCGGCGTCCACACTGAAGCTTTCTTT. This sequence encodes CASSPGVHTEAFF.

As DNA, the CDR3 is TGTGCCAGCAGTTTGTCTGGGGCCAACGTCCTGACTTTC. As protein: CASSLSGANVLTF. The chain has TRBV27 and TRBJ2-6; D is unclear. The CDR3 has 13 residues. Germline V gives CDR1 MNHEY, CDR2 SMNVEV (reference sequence). The germline V and J ends were trimmed by 3 bases and 1 base, with 1 base remaining between them.

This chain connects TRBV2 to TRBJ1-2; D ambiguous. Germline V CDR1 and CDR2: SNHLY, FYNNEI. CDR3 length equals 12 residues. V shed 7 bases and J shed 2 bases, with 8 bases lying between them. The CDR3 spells CASTSRNYGYTF. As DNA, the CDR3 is TGTGCCAGCACGTCCAGGAACTATGGCTACACCTTC.

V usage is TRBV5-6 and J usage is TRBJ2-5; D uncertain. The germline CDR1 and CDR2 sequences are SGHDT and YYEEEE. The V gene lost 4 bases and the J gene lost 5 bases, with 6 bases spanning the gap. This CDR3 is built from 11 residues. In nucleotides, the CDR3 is TGTGCCAGCAGCCGAGAGGAGACCCAGTACTTC. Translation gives CASSREETQYF.